This TCR beta chain was identified during a study of cytomegalovirus exposure and HLA in healthy donors. The wider study: About 79 million unique TCRs from HLA-typed donors were held in an early data release.

Findings and caveats of the study: Associated with cytomegalovirus, according to the listing, were 150 to 200 TCR beta chains.

The PCR made use of 60 Vbeta and 13 Jbeta primers. Per the original methods: In a later analysis, of approximately 81 million unique beta chains, some 10 million appeared in at least two donors. The repertoire was sequenced with immunoSEQ multiplex PCR; TCRdb's copy has only in-frame clones and lacks some. The DNA gave D and trimming, while V, J and clone size come from that table. The sample yields approximately 150,000 clones, approximately 80% seen once. This clone was seen a few times. Antigen specificity is unknown. Per germline, CDR1 SGDLS and CDR2 YYNGEE. The CDR3 sequence is 16 residues long. The V end lost 3 bases, the J end lost 3 bases, and 18 bases lay between the germline ends.

The chain couples TRBV9 to TRBJ1-1, with D perhaps TRBD1 (6 bases). Sequencing was done on a sample of PBMCs. This receptor was taken from a man in his late teens or twenties in good health and CMV-seropositive. DNA of the CDR3: TGTGCCAGCAGCGGACCGCTGATTCCAGGGGACACTGAAGCTTTCTTT. Its translation is CASSGPLIPGDTEAFF.